The 24 T cell receptor beta chains below were found in one sample sequenced in a study of neurological immune-mediated disorders. The time point denotes: technical triplicate 2. TCRdb fed the 5' RACE reads into MiXCR, producing one record per CDR3 protein. The table shows 31,000 or so distinct CDR3 sequences, with 13% occurring only once. The sequencing sample was made of CD4+ T cells from blood. The source is a female donor with HTLV-1-associated myelopathy (HAM/TSP).

The sample holds many counts of this clonotype. V usage is TRBV20-1 and J usage is TRBJ2-2, with D possibly TRBD2 on 6 matching bases. The germline V gene has CDR1 DFQATT and CDR2 SNEGSKA (reference sequence). V lost 3 bases, J lost 4 bases, and 12 bases lay in between. CDR3 length: 14 residues. CDR3 loop: CSARELGGTGELFF. CDR3 nucleotide sequence: TGCAGTGCTAGGGAGTTGGGGGGCACCGGGGAGCTGTTTTTT.

This clonotype was seen repeatedly, ten times or more. The chain combines TRBV28 with TRBJ1-5, with 7 bases fitting TRBD1. Unmatched junction bases numbered 11, after V lost 5 bases and J lost 10 bases. This CDR3 has 14 residues. Germline values: CDR1 MDHEN, CDR2 SYDVKM. Here the CDR3 reads CASSRDRETAPQHF. The CDR3 DNA reads as TGTGCCAGCAGTCGCGACAGGGAAACGGCTCCCCAGCATTTT. Drawing the rest from reference TRBV28 and TRBJ1-5, the complete variable domain is DVKVTQSSRYLVKRTGEKVFLECVQDMDHENMFWYRQDPGLGLRLIYFSYDVKMKEKGDIPEGYSVSREKKERFSLILESASTNQTSMYLCASSRDRETAPQHFGDGTRLSIL.

This clonotype occurred many times. This chain links TRBV4-1 with TRBJ2-3; D is possibly TRBD1 (6 bases). CDR1 MGHRA and CDR2 YSYEKL come from the germline V gene. This CDR3 is built from 17 residues. Deletions cut 0 bases from V and 4 bases from J, with 17 bases between. The CDR3 region is CASSQDGTPWGADTQYF. The DNA for the CDR3 is TGCGCCAGCAGCCAAGATGGGACACCCTGGGGAGCAGATACGCAGTATTTT.

A note on this clonotype: No conserved phenylalanine or tryptophan ends this CDR3, so it is likely a read error. The V gene is TRBV20-1, the J gene TRBJ1-3; perhaps TRBD1 as D (5 bases). Per germline, CDR1 DFQATT and CDR2 SNEGSKA (reference sequence). V was shortened by 6 bases and J by 4 bases, with 13 bases between the two germline ends. CDR3 length equals 13 residues. The CDR3 coding sequence is TGCAGTGCCACAGGACTAAAGGGAAACACCATATATGTT. Protein product: CSATGLKGNTIYV.

This clonotype was seen ten or more times. The gene calls are TRBV12-3 or TRBV12-4 and TRBJ1-5; D is possibly TRBD1 (6 bases). The length of the CDR3 is 14 residues. V gave up 5 bases and J gave up 9 bases, with 17 bases separating them. This CDR3 reads CASSPTGRARPQHF. For the CDR3, the DNA is TGTGCCAGCAGTCCGACAGGCCGCGCACGGCCCCAGCATTTT.

The gene calls are TRBV20-1 and TRBJ2-7, with TRBD1 matching over 8 bases. Per the germline V gene, CDR1 is DFQATT and CDR2 is SNEGSKA (reference sequence). Germline trimming cut 3 bases from V and 4 bases from J; bases unmatched to any gene: 8. The CDR3 sequence is 14 residues long. In nucleotides, the CDR3 is TGCAGTGCTAGCCCGGGACAGGACACATACGAGCAGTACTTC. It translates to CSASPGQDTYEQYF.

This clonotype was counted ten times or more. The V call is TRBV12-3 or TRBV12-4, the J call TRBJ1-6; no clear D gene. V was shortened by 6 bases and J by 0 bases, with 12 bases between the two germline ends. The CDR3 covers 16 residues. CDR3 amino acids: CASSLGRSSYNSPLHF. The CDR3 nucleotides read TGTGCCAGCAGCCTCGGTAGGAGCTCCTATAATTCACCCCTCCACTTT.

There are many counts of this clonotype. DNA of the CDR3: TGTGCCAGCAGTGGGGGTGGGGACGTGGAGCAGTTCTTC. This sequence encodes CASSGGGDVEQFF. The rearrangement uses TRBV28 and TRBJ2-1, with D perhaps TRBD1 or TRBD2 (5 bases each). V was clipped by 5 bases and J by 10 bases, with 15 bases between them. The CDR3 totals 13 residues. CDR1 MDHEN and CDR2 SYDVKM come from the germline V gene.

In its sample, this clonotype was seen many times. The CDR3 nucleotides are TGTGCCAGCAGCTTGGCGGATACGCAGTATTTT. Translating gives CASSLADTQYF. The chain employs TRBV7-2 and TRBJ2-3; D not certain. The germline V and J ends were trimmed by 3 bases and 6 bases, with 4 bases remaining between them. The germline V gene has CDR1 SGHTA and CDR2 FQGNSA. The length of the CDR3 is 11 residues. Filled out from reference TRBV7-2 and TRBJ2-3, the complete variable domain reads GAGVSQSPSNKVTEKGKDVELRCDPISGHTALYWYRQSLGQGLEFLIYFQGNSAPDKSGLPSDRFSAERTGGSVSTLTIQRTQQEDSAVYLCASSLADTQYFGPGTRLTVL.

This clonotype occurred many times. The rearrangement uses TRBV5-5 and TRBJ1-1, with 8 bases lining up with TRBD1. Germline loops: CDR1 SGHKS, CDR2 YYEKEE (reference sequence). Trimming removed 4 bases from V and 3 bases from J; junction bases left unmatched: 5. The CDR3 has 14 residues. The CDR3 bases are TGTGCCAGCAGCCCCAGGGGGCAGGACACTGAAGCTTTCTTT. Translated, it gives CASSPRGQDTEAFF.

This clonotype was seen many times. One junction end does not reproduce the germline sequence, and a read error may be involved. The chain employs TRBV7-7 and TRBJ2-3; tentatively, D is TRBD1 (6 bases). Germline V gives CDR1 SSHAT, CDR2 FNYEAQ (reference sequence). This CDR3 spans 14 amino acids. This CDR3 is CASSLGGRSDTQYF. In DNA form, the CDR3 reads TGTGCTAGCAGCCTAGGGGGTCGATCAGATACGCAGTATTTT.

Ten or more counts support this clonotype. This chain joins TRBV5-1 and TRBJ1-2; 7 nucleotides line up with TRBD1. There are 12 residues in the CDR3. CDR1 SGHRS and CDR2 YFSETQ come from the germline V gene. J gave up 7 bases and V 10 bases, and 10 bases lay outside the gene matches. The CDR3, as DNA: TGCGCCGAACACGACAGGGACTTTGGCTACACCTTC. Translation gives CAEHDRDFGYTF. The whole variable domain, remainder taken from reference TRBV5-1 and TRBJ1-2, is KAGVTQTPRYLIKTRGQQVTLSCSPISGHRSVSWYQQTPGQGLQFLFEYFSETQRNKGNFPGRFSGRQFSNSRSEMNVSTLELGDSALYLCAEHDRDFGYTFGSGTRLTVV.

The table lists this clonotype with many counts. This sequence joins TRBV5-1 and TRBJ2-3; 7 bases fit TRBD2. Germline V gives CDR1 SGHRS, CDR2 YFSETQ. This CDR3 contains 14 residues. V lost 4 bases and J lost 4; bases outside the gene matches: 6. This CDR3 reads CASSRGEVADTQYF. The CDR3 DNA follows: TGCGCCAGCAGCCGGGGGGAAGTAGCAGATACGCAGTATTTT. The full variable domain, rest sourced from reference TRBV5-1 and TRBJ2-3, is KAGVTQTPRYLIKTRGQQVTLSCSPISGHRSVSWYQQTPGQGLQFLFEYFSETQRNKGNFPGRFSGRQFSNSRSEMNVSTLELGDSALYLCASSRGEVADTQYFGPGTRLTVL.

There are many counts of this clonotype. J is TRBJ2-1 and V is TRBV5-1; 11 bases are a match to TRBD2. Trimming took 4 bases from V and 6 from J; bases not matched to a gene: 9. Germline lookup yields CDR1 SGHRS and CDR2 YFSETQ. The CDR3 totals 16 residues. CDR3 amino acids: CASSRMGTSGGNEQFF. CDR3 sequence (DNA): TGCGCCAGCAGCCGAATGGGGACTAGCGGCGGCAATGAGCAGTTCTTC.

The chain carries TRBV5-1 and TRBJ1-1; D uncertain. V was cut by 4 bases and J by 5 bases, with 12 bases left in between. CDR3 length: 13 amino acids. The germline gives CDR1 SGHRS, CDR2 YFSETQ. The DNA of the CDR3 is TGCGCCAGCAGCCCAGTGGCAGGAACTGAAGCTTTCTTT. Translated: CASSPVAGTEAFF.

This clonotype was seen at least ten times. V is TRBV5-1 and J is TRBJ2-7; D uncertain. CDR1 and CDR2 (germline): SGHRS, YFSETQ. The CDR3 runs to 11 residues. V lost 5 bases and J lost 4, with 7 bases in between. The CDR3 DNA is TGCGCCAGCAGACCTGAATACGAGCAGTACTTC. Protein sequence: CASRPEYEQYF.

The table lists this clonotype with many counts. The chain employs TRBV27 and TRBJ2-1; 7 nucleotides line up with TRBD2. The CDR3 is made up of 15 amino acids. V dropped 0 bases and J dropped 7; count of bases not matched to a gene: 6. Per germline, CDR1 MNHEY and CDR2 SMNVEV (reference sequence). This CDR3 is CASSLSGREGNEQFF. CDR3 in DNA: TGTGCCAGCAGTTTATCTGGAAGGGAGGGGAATGAGCAGTTCTTC.

This clonotype was observed many times. V and J are TRBV7-2 and TRBJ1-5; a possible D gene is TRBD1 (5 bases). The germline gives CDR1 SGHTA, CDR2 FQGNSA. V lost 6 bases and J lost 4, with 10 bases in between. This CDR3 spans 13 amino acids. CDR3 DNA sequence: TGTGCCAGCAGTTGGACAATAAATCAGCCCCAGCATTTT. Its protein product is CASSWTINQPQHF.

This clonotype was detected ten times or more. V and J are TRBV12-3 or TRBV12-4 and TRBJ2-7; D unclear. CDR3 length: 12 amino acids. V lost 3 bases and J lost 5, with 8 bases in between. CDR3 coding DNA: TGTGCCAGCAGTTTGATCCCCAACGAGCAGTACTTC. It specifies CASSLIPNEQYF.

This clonotype counts as medium-sized (0.01 to 0.1%). This sequence joins TRBV3-1 and TRBJ2-3; D possibly uses TRBD1 or TRBD2 (5 bases each). Trimming shortened V by 3 bases and J by 4 bases, and 5 bases separated the two germline ends. Germline CDR1 reads LGHDT; CDR2 reads YNNKEL (reference sequence). The CDR3 length is 12 residues. The CDR3 here is CASSQGADTQYF. The CDR3 DNA sequence: TGTGCCAGCAGCCAGGGGGCAGATACGCAGTATTTT.

This clonotype was observed many times. The chain combines TRBV5-1 with TRBJ2-7; 8 nucleotides align to TRBD1. The CDR3 covers 16 residues. CDR1 is SGHRS and CDR2 is YFSETQ in the germline V gene. Trimming cost V 0 bases and J 1 base; bases outside gene matches: 6. The CDR3, as DNA: TGCGCCAGCAGCTTGGGGGCAGGGGGCGGATCCTACGAGCAGTACTTC. Translation gives CASSLGAGGGSYEQYF.

This clonotype came up many times. The chain has TRBV5-1 and TRBJ1-4; TRBD1 agrees at 11 bases. J was trimmed by 7 bases and V by 4 bases; bases with no gene match: 9. The germline CDR1 and CDR2 sequences are SGHRS and YFSETQ. CDR3 length: 16 amino acids. This CDR3 is CASSLGQGANSEKLFF. CDR3 bases: TGCGCCAGCAGCCTTGGACAGGGGGCAAATTCTGAAAAACTGTTTTTT.

A remark on this clonotype: The limits of the CDR3 on the DNA are not certain, so only TCRdb's listed CDR3 is given. V gene TRBV12-3 or TRBV12-4 combines with J gene TRBJ2-1; TRBD2 was called by the table and not checked on the DNA. The CDR3 sequence runs 15 residues, both termini included. The CDR3 loop reads CACSASRELADEQFF.

There are many counts of this clonotype. V usage is TRBV20-1 and J usage is TRBJ2-5; D unclear. Looked up from germline, CDR1 is DFQATT and CDR2 is SNEGSKA (reference sequence). V was pared by 1 base and J by 2 bases, with 8 bases between. The CDR3 length is 13 residues. In DNA, the CDR3 is TGCAGTGCTAGAGGTTCAGGACAAGAGACCCAGTACTTC. Residues: CSARGSGQETQYF.